The present T cell receptor (beta chain) was sequenced within a study of patients and donors after allogeneic stem cell transplantation. This CDR3 is 17 amino acids long. Per germline, CDR1 MNHNS and CDR2 SASEGT. The J segment lost 1 base and the V segment lost 2 bases, leaving 7 bases of the junction unmatched. TCRdb passed the RT-PCR reads through MiXCR, listing each CDR3 protein once. The sample comprises under 200,000 distinct CDR3 sequences, about 30% of which are singletons, and about 3% rests with the top ten. The sample taken for sequencing was blood, either unsorted or a sorted T cell fraction (not recorded which). The receptor was isolated from a human donor who was either an allogeneic HSCT recipient or a stem cell or donor lymphocyte infusion donor (not recorded which). It is not recorded whose cells these are; they may come from a transplant donor. The chain uses TRBV6-1 and TRBJ1-3, with 8 nucleotides matching TRBD1. The CDR3 bases are TGTGCCAGCAGTGAATACCCAGGGGGCATGTCTGGAAACACCATATATTTT. Its translation is CASSEYPGGMSGNTIYF.